These T cell receptor beta chains were read from a single sample in a study of cytomegalovirus exposure and HLA in healthy donors. Only in-frame clones appear in the TCRdb table, and some are missing; sequencing was by immunoSEQ multiplex PCR. This sample has about 100,000 clones, with more than 75% found just once. Sequenced material: PBMCs. These receptors were taken from a woman between 55 and 75 years old in good health and CMV-seronegative. Each CDR3 is given with its conserved first and last residue. Fields, in order: CDR3 DNA, CDR3 protein, V gene, D gene, J gene, clone size, CDR3 length. The D gene is left open where the match is weak. Expanded clones are given a class, and other clones once, few, many or no size at all.

CDR3nt: TGTGCCAGCTCACCATCAGGGAAAGAGACCCAGTACTTC; CDR3aa: CASSPSGKETQYF; v_gene: TRBV18; d_gene: -; j_gene: TRBJ2-5; abundance: -; len: 13
CDR3nt: TGTGCCAGCAGCGTAGGACAGCACTACGAGCAGTACTTC; CDR3aa: CASSVGQHYEQYF; v_gene: TRBV9; d_gene: -; j_gene: TRBJ2-7; abundance: -; len: 13
CDR3nt: TGCGCCAGCAGCCTAGCGGGGAGCAATGAGCAGTTCTTC; CDR3aa: CASSLAGSNEQFF; v_gene: TRBV5-1; d_gene: TRBD2; j_gene: TRBJ2-1; abundance: -; len: 13
CDR3nt: TGTGCCAGCAGTGAACTCCCTGCCGCGGGAGTCTTGGATGAGCAGTTCTTC; CDR3aa: CASSELPAAGVLDEQFF; v_gene: TRBV25-1; d_gene: TRBD2; j_gene: TRBJ2-1; abundance: -; len: 17
CDR3nt: TGTGCCAGCAGCCGGACAGGTTTAAATGAAAAACTGTTTTTT; CDR3aa: CASSRTGLNEKLFF; v_gene: TRBV5-6; d_gene: TRBD1; j_gene: TRBJ1-4; abundance: once; len: 14
CDR3nt: TGTGCCAGCACCCTAGCGGGGCGTCAAGAGACCCAGTACTTC; CDR3aa: CASTLAGRQETQYF; v_gene: TRBV5-6; d_gene: TRBD2; j_gene: TRBJ2-5; abundance: -; len: 14
CDR3nt: TGTGCCAGCAGTTACTCGGCGGGGGGGCGTGACGGGGAGCTGTTTTTT; CDR3aa: CASSYSAGGRDGELFF; v_gene: TRBV6-5; d_gene: TRBD2; j_gene: TRBJ2-2; abundance: -; len: 16
CDR3nt: TGTGCCAGCAGCTCGGTAACAGGGAAGGGGCCATACGAGCAGTACTTC; CDR3aa: CASSSVTGKGPYEQYF; v_gene: TRBV5-6; d_gene: -; j_gene: TRBJ2-7; abundance: -; len: 16
CDR3nt: TGTGCCAGCAGTTCCTTCGGGACAGGATGGAATGGCTACACCTTC; CDR3aa: CASSSFGTGWNGYTF; v_gene: TRBV27; d_gene: TRBD1; j_gene: TRBJ1-2; abundance: -; len: 15
CDR3nt: TGCAGCGTTGATCTGCAGGGGGCAGGGGAGACCCAGTACTTC; CDR3aa: CSVDLQGAGETQYF; v_gene: TRBV29-1; d_gene: TRBD1; j_gene: TRBJ2-5; abundance: once; len: 14
CDR3nt: TGTGCCAGCAGTGATTCTCCAGCGGGTTCCTACAATGAGCAGTTCTTC; CDR3aa: CASSDSPAGSYNEQFF; v_gene: TRBV9; d_gene: -; j_gene: TRBJ2-1; abundance: -; len: 16
CDR3nt: TGCGCCAGCAGCCAAGTCACTAGCGGGCACACAGATACGCAGTATTTT; CDR3aa: CASSQVTSGHTDTQYF; v_gene: TRBV4-3; d_gene: TRBD2; j_gene: TRBJ2-3; abundance: -; len: 16
CDR3nt: TGTGCCACCAGATTCGACAGGGATGACACTGAAGCTTTCTTT; CDR3aa: CATRFDRDDTEAFF; v_gene: TRBV6-1; d_gene: TRBD1; j_gene: TRBJ1-1; abundance: -; len: 14
CDR3nt: TGTGCCAGCAGTTGGGACAGGGCTGATTCACCCCTCCACTTT; CDR3aa: CASSWDRADSPLHF; v_gene: TRBV27; d_gene: TRBD1; j_gene: TRBJ1-6; abundance: -; len: 14
CDR3nt: TGTGCCAGCAGCTTACAATCGAACACCGGGGAGCTGTTTTTT; CDR3aa: CASSLQSNTGELFF; v_gene: TRBV7-2; d_gene: -; j_gene: TRBJ2-2; abundance: -; len: 14
CDR3nt: TGTGCCAGCACTATCCAAGGACAGAGCCAAGAGACCCAGTACTTC; CDR3aa: CASTIQGQSQETQYF; v_gene: TRBV2; d_gene: -; j_gene: TRBJ2-5; abundance: once; len: 15
CDR3nt: TGTGCCAGCAGCCCGATCTTAGCGGGAGTCTCCAATGAGCAGTTCTTC; CDR3aa: CASSPILAGVSNEQFF; v_gene: TRBV4-2; d_gene: TRBD2; j_gene: TRBJ2-1; abundance: -; len: 16
CDR3nt: TGTGCCAGCAGCCCAGCAGGCGGGGCGGGCACCGGGGAGCTGTTTTTT; CDR3aa: CASSPAGGAGTGELFF; v_gene: TRBV11-2; d_gene: -; j_gene: TRBJ2-2; abundance: -; len: 16
CDR3nt: TGTGCCAGCAGTTTATATCCGACAGCTAATAGCAATCAGCCCCAGCATTTT; CDR3aa: CASSLYPTANSNQPQHF; v_gene: TRBV27; d_gene: -; j_gene: TRBJ1-5; abundance: -; len: 17
CDR3nt: TGTGCCAGCAGCTTAGGGGACAGGAGTTCCGAGCAGTACTTC; CDR3aa: CASSLGDRSSEQYF; v_gene: TRBV7-9; d_gene: TRBD1; j_gene: TRBJ2-7; abundance: -; len: 14
CDR3nt: TGTGCCAGCAGCGCTAAACTAGCGGGGGCCACAGATACGCAGTATTTT; CDR3aa: CASSAKLAGATDTQYF; v_gene: TRBV7-2; d_gene: TRBD2; j_gene: TRBJ2-3; abundance: -; len: 16
CDR3nt: TGTGCCAGCAGCTTAGGTCCAAGCCAGCCCCAGCATTTT; CDR3aa: CASSLGPSQPQHF; v_gene: TRBV7-9; d_gene: -; j_gene: TRBJ1-5; abundance: -; len: 13
CDR3nt: TGTGCCAGCAGTTTAGCGGGACAGGGGTTAGGTGGGGCTTACAATGAGCAGTTCTTC; CDR3aa: CASSLAGQGLGGAYNEQFF; v_gene: TRBV27; d_gene: TRBD1; j_gene: TRBJ2-1; abundance: -; len: 19
CDR3nt: TGTGCCAGCAATGGACAGGAGGTACCCTACGAGCAGTACTTC; CDR3aa: CASNGQEVPYEQYF; v_gene: TRBV6-5; d_gene: TRBD1; j_gene: TRBJ2-7; abundance: few; len: 14
CDR3nt: TGTGCCAGCAGCTTGGACAGGGCCAAGGATGGCTACACCTTC; CDR3aa: CASSLDRAKDGYTF; v_gene: TRBV7-8; d_gene: TRBD1; j_gene: TRBJ1-2; abundance: -; len: 14
CDR3nt: TGTGCCAGCAGCAGGGGACAGGGGCGGTTGAGCTACACCTTC; CDR3aa: CASSRGQGRLSYTF; v_gene: TRBV5-6; d_gene: TRBD1; j_gene: TRBJ1-2; abundance: -; len: 14
CDR3nt: TGTGCCAGCAGCGTAAGGGGGAGCTCTGGAAACACCATATATTTT; CDR3aa: CASSVRGSSGNTIYF; v_gene: TRBV9; d_gene: -; j_gene: TRBJ1-3; abundance: once; len: 15
CDR3nt: TGTGCCAGCAGCGCAGACAGGATCTGGGGTGGCTACACCTTC; CDR3aa: CASSADRIWGGYTF; v_gene: TRBV5-6; d_gene: -; j_gene: TRBJ1-2; abundance: -; len: 14
CDR3nt: TGTGCCAGCAGCGTAGCCGGGAGGGCCGACTTCTACGAGCAGTACTTC; CDR3aa: CASSVAGRADFYEQYF; v_gene: TRBV9; d_gene: TRBD2; j_gene: TRBJ2-7; abundance: -; len: 16
CDR3nt: TGTGCCAGCAGCCGCGCCGGGACTAGCGGGCACAATGAGCAGTTCTTC; CDR3aa: CASSRAGTSGHNEQFF; v_gene: TRBV4-2; d_gene: TRBD2; j_gene: TRBJ2-1; abundance: once; len: 16
CDR3nt: TGTGCCAGCAGCTTGGTGGGAGGAGAGACCCAGTACTTC; CDR3aa: CASSLVGGETQYF; v_gene: TRBV5-6; d_gene: -; j_gene: TRBJ2-5; abundance: few; len: 13
CDR3nt: TGTGCCAGCTGGCCGGGACTAGCGGGAGGGAATGAGCAGTTCTTC; CDR3aa: CASWPGLAGGNEQFF; v_gene: TRBV2; d_gene: TRBD2; j_gene: TRBJ2-1; abundance: -; len: 15
CDR3nt: TGTGCCAGCGGACAGGGACACTATGGCTACACCTTC; CDR3aa: CASGQGHYGYTF; v_gene: TRBV6-5; d_gene: TRBD1; j_gene: TRBJ1-2; abundance: few; len: 12
CDR3nt: TGTGCCAGTAGTCCGGGACAGTCCTACGAGCAGTACTTC; CDR3aa: CASSPGQSYEQYF; v_gene: TRBV19; d_gene: TRBD1; j_gene: TRBJ2-7; abundance: -; len: 13
CDR3nt: TGTGCCAGCAGCGCTTTCTCTGGGGCCAACGTCCTGACTTTC; CDR3aa: CASSAFSGANVLTF; v_gene: TRBV9; d_gene: -; j_gene: TRBJ2-6; abundance: once; len: 14
CDR3nt: TGTGCCAGCAGTGACCAGTTCCGGGGGTACTACGAGCAGTACTTC; CDR3aa: CASSDQFRGYYEQYF; v_gene: TRBV2; d_gene: -; j_gene: TRBJ2-7; abundance: -; len: 15
CDR3nt: TGTGCCGCGAAAACAGGGAGTAGCACTGAAGCTTTCTTT; CDR3aa: CAAKTGSSTEAFF; v_gene: TRBV6-6; d_gene: -; j_gene: TRBJ1-1; abundance: few; len: 13
CDR3nt: TGTGCCAGCAGCGCCGCGACAGGGCCGAACTATGGCTACACCTTC; CDR3aa: CASSAATGPNYGYTF; v_gene: TRBV9; d_gene: TRBD1; j_gene: TRBJ1-2; abundance: few; len: 15
CDR3nt: TGTGCCAGCAGCTTAATCGGAACCCTGAGGGAGGGCACTGAAGCTTTCTTT; CDR3aa: CASSLIGTLREGTEAFF; v_gene: TRBV13; d_gene: -; j_gene: TRBJ1-1; abundance: few; len: 17
CDR3nt: TGTGCCTGGACCAGCGGGAGCTCCTACAATGAGCAGTTCTTC; CDR3aa: CAWTSGSSYNEQFF; v_gene: TRBV30; d_gene: TRBD2; j_gene: TRBJ2-1; abundance: -; len: 14
CDR3nt: TGTGCCAGCTCACCTGGGGCGTCGTCCACTGAAGCTTTCTTT; CDR3aa: CASSPGASSTEAFF; v_gene: TRBV18; d_gene: -; j_gene: TRBJ1-1; abundance: -; len: 14
CDR3nt: TGTGCCAGCAGTGTTGGACAGGGGGATAATTCACCCCTCCACTTT; CDR3aa: CASSVGQGDNSPLHF; v_gene: TRBV2; d_gene: TRBD1; j_gene: TRBJ1-6; abundance: -; len: 15
CDR3nt: TGCGCCAGCAGCCAAGTCCGGGAGGGCTACGAGCAGTACTTC; CDR3aa: CASSQVREGYEQYF; v_gene: TRBV4-1; d_gene: TRBD2; j_gene: TRBJ2-7; abundance: -; len: 14
CDR3nt: TGCGCCAGCAGCCAAGACCCCGGCTTC; CDR3aa: CASSQDPGF; v_gene: TRBV4-3; d_gene: -; j_gene: TRBJ2-7; abundance: -; len: 9
CDR3nt: TGTGCCACCAGCAGAGTCCCCTCCCTGACAGGGCACACTGAAGCTTTCTTT; CDR3aa: CATSRVPSLTGHTEAFF; v_gene: TRBV15; d_gene: TRBD1; j_gene: TRBJ1-1; abundance: -; len: 17
CDR3nt: TGTGCCAGCAGCTGGGGATCCGAGGGCACCGGGGAGCTGTTTTTT; CDR3aa: CASSWGSEGTGELFF; v_gene: TRBV5-6; d_gene: -; j_gene: TRBJ2-2; abundance: -; len: 15
CDR3nt: TGTGCCAGCAGTCGGACAGGGGGGACTGAAGCTTTCTTT; CDR3aa: CASSRTGGTEAFF; v_gene: TRBV7-2; d_gene: TRBD1; j_gene: TRBJ1-1; abundance: -; len: 13
CDR3nt: TGTGCCAGCAGCTTATCAGGGGCTAACTATGGCTACACCTTC; CDR3aa: CASSLSGANYGYTF; v_gene: TRBV7-9; d_gene: -; j_gene: TRBJ1-2; abundance: once; len: 14
CDR3nt: TGTGCCAGTATGGGGACTCCCTACAATGAGCAGTTCTTC; CDR3aa: CASMGTPYNEQFF; v_gene: TRBV19; d_gene: -; j_gene: TRBJ2-1; abundance: -; len: 13
CDR3nt: TGCGCCAGCAGCTTGGAACTAGCGGGGGGACGGCAGTTCTTC; CDR3aa: CASSLELAGGRQFF; v_gene: TRBV5-1; d_gene: TRBD2; j_gene: TRBJ2-1; abundance: -; len: 14
CDR3nt: TGTGCCAGCAGCCTCCAAGAGACCCAGTACTTC; CDR3aa: CASSLQETQYF; v_gene: TRBV5-6; d_gene: -; j_gene: TRBJ2-5; abundance: -; len: 11
CDR3nt: TGTGCCAGCAGTGATGGGACAGGGGTAGCCAAAAACATTCAGTACTTC; CDR3aa: CASSDGTGVAKNIQYF; v_gene: TRBV25-1; d_gene: TRBD1; j_gene: TRBJ2-4; abundance: -; len: 16
CDR3nt: TGTGCCAGCAGTTACTCGAGGCAGGGGGGAACTGAAGCTTTCTTT; CDR3aa: CASSYSRQGGTEAFF; v_gene: TRBV6-5; d_gene: TRBD1; j_gene: TRBJ1-1; abundance: once; len: 15
CDR3nt: TGCGCCAGCAGCCTTAGCGGCGTTAGCTCCTACAATGAGCAGTTCTTC; CDR3aa: CASSLSGVSSYNEQFF; v_gene: TRBV4-3; d_gene: -; j_gene: TRBJ2-1; abundance: -; len: 16
CDR3nt: TGTGCCAGCGGACGACAGAGCTCCTACAATGAGCAGTTCTTC; CDR3aa: CASGRQSSYNEQFF; v_gene: TRBV7-9; d_gene: -; j_gene: TRBJ2-1; abundance: -; len: 14
CDR3nt: TGTGCCAGCAGACCATATAGCGGGGCCTCCTACGAGCAGTACTTC; CDR3aa: CASRPYSGASYEQYF; v_gene: TRBV28; d_gene: TRBD2; j_gene: TRBJ2-7; abundance: -; len: 15